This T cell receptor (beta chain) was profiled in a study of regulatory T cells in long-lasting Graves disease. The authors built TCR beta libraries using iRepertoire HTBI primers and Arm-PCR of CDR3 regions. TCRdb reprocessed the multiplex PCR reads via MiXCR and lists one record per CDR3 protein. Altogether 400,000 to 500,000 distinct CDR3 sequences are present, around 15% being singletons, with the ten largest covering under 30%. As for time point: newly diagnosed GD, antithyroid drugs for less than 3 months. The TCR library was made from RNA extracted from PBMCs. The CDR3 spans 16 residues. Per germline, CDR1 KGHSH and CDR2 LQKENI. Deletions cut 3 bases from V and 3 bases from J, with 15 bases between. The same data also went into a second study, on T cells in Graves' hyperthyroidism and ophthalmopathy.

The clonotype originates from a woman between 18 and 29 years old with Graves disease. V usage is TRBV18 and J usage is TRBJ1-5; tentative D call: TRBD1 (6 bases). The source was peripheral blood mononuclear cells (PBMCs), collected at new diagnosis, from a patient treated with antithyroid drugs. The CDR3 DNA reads TGTGCCAGCTCACCCGGACAGATCCTATTCAATCAGCCCCAGCATTTT. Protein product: CASSPGQILFNQPQHF.